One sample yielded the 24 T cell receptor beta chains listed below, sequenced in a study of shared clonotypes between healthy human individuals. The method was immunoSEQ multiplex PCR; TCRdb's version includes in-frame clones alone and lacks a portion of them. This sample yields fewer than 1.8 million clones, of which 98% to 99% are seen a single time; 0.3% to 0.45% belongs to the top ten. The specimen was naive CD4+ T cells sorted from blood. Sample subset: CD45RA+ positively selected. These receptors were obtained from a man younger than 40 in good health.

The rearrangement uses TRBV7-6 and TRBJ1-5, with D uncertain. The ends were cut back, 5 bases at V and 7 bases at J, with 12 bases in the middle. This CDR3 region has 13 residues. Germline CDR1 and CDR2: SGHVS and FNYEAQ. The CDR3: CASSLLTDQPQHF. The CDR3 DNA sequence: TGTGCCAGCAGCCTCCTTACAGACCAGCCCCAGCATTTT.

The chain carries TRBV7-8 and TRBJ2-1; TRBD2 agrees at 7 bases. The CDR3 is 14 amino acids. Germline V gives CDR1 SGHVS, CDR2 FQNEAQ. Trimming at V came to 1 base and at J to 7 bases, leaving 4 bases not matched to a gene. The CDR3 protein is CASSLGTSSNEQFF. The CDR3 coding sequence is TGTGCCAGCAGCTTAGGGACTAGTTCAAATGAGCAGTTCTTC. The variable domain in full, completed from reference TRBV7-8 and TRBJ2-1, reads GAGVSQSPRYKVAKRGQDVALRCDPISGHVSLFWYQQALGQGPEFLTYFQNEAQLDKSGLPSDRFFAERPEGSVSTLKIQRTQQEDSAVYLCASSLGTSSNEQFFGPGTRLTVL.

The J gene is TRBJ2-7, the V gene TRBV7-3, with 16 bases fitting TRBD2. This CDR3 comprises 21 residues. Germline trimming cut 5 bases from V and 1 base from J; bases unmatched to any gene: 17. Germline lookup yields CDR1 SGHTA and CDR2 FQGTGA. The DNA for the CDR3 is TGTGCCAGCAGCCCATTTCCGCTGCGGGGACTAGCGGGAGGGCTATCCTACGAGCAGTACTTC. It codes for CASSPFPLRGLAGGLSYEQYF.

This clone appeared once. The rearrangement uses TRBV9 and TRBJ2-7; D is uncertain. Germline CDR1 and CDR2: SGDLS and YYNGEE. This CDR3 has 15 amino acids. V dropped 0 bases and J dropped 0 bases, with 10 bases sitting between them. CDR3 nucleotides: TGTGCCAGCAGCGTAGGTCGGCTCCGCTCCTACGAGCAGTACTTC. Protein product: CASSVGRLRSYEQYF.

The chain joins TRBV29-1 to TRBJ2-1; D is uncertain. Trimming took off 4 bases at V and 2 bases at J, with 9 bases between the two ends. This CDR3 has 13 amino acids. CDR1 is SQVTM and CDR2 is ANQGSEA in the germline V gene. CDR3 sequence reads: CSVGDDPYNEQFF. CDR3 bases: TGCAGCGTTGGTGACGACCCCTACAATGAGCAGTTCTTC.

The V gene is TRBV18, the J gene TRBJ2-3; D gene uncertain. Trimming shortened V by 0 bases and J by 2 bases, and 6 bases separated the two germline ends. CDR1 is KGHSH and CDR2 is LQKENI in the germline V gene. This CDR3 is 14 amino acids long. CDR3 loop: CASSPPPATDTQYF. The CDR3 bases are TGTGCCAGCTCACCACCCCCTGCCACAGATACGCAGTATTTT.

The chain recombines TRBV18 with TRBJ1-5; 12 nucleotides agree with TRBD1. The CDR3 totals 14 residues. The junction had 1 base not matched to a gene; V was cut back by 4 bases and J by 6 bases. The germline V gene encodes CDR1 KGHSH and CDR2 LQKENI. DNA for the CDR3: TGTGCCAGCTCACAGGGACAGGGGGCTCAGCCCCAGCATTTT. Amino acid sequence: CASSQGQGAQPQHF.

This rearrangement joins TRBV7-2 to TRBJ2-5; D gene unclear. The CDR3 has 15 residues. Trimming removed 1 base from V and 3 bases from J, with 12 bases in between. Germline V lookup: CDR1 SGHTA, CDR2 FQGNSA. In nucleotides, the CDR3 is TGTGCCAGCAGCTTAGGTTCGACCGCCGAAGAGACCCAGTACTTC. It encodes CASSLGSTAEETQYF.

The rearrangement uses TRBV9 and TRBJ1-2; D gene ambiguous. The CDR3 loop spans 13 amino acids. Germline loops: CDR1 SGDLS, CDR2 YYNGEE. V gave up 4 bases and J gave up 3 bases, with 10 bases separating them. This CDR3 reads CASSPDGDYGYTF. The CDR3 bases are TGTGCCAGCAGCCCAGACGGAGACTATGGCTACACCTTC.

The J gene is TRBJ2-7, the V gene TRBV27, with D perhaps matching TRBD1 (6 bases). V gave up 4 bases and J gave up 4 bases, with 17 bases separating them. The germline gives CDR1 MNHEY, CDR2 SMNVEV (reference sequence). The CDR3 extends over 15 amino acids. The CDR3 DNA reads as TGTGCCAGCAGTTCCGCCCTCTTACAGGGTTACGAGCAGTACTTC. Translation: CASSSALLQGYEQYF.

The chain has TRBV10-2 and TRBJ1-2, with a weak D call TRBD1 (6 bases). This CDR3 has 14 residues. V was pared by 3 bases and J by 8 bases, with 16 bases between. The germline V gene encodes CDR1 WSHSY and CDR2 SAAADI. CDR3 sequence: CASSEGGQWRGYTF. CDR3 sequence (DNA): TGCGCCAGCAGTGAAGGGGGGCAATGGAGGGGCTACACCTTC.

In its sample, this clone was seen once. The CDR3 reads CASSPSPKRQGFTEAFF. In DNA form, the CDR3 reads TGTGCCAGCAGCCCATCACCGAAGAGGCAGGGTTTCACTGAAGCTTTCTTT. The J gene is TRBJ1-1, the V gene TRBV5-4; tentatively, D is TRBD1 (5 bases). Trimming took off 4 bases at V and 4 bases at J, with 23 bases between the two ends. CDR1 is SGHNT and CDR2 is YYREEE in the germline V gene (reference sequence). This CDR3 region has 17 residues.

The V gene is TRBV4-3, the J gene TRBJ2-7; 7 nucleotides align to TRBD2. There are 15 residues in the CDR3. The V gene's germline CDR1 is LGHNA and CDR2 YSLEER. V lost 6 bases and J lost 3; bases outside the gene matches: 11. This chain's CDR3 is CASRGRGRSDYEQYF. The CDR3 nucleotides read TGCGCCAGCAGGGGTCGCGGGAGATCCGACTACGAGCAGTACTTC.

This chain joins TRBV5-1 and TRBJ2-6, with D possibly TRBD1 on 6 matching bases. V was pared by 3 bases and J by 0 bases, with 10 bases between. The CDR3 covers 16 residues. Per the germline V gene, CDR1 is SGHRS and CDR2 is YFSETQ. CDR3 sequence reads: CASSYQGSSGANVLTF. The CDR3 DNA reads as TGCGCCAGCAGCTATCAGGGGAGCTCTGGGGCCAACGTCCTGACTTTC.

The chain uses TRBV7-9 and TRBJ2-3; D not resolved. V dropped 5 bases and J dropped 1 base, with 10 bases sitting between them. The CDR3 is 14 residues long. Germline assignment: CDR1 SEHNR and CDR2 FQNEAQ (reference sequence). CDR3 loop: CASSPGRGTDTQYF. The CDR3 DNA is TGTGCCAGCAGCCCCGGTCGTGGCACAGATACGCAGTATTTT.

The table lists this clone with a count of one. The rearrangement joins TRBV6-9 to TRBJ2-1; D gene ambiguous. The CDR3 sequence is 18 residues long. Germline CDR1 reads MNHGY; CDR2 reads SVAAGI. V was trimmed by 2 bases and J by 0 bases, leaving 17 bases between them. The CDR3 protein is CASSYTADPDASYNEQFF. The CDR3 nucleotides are TGTGCCAGCAGTTATACAGCTGACCCAGACGCCTCCTACAATGAGCAGTTCTTC.

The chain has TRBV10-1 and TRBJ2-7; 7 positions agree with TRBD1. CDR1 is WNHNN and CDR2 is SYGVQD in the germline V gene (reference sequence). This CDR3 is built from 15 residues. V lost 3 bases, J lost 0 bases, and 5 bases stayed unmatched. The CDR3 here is CASSEPTGSSYEQYF. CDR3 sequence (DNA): TGCGCCAGCAGTGAACCGACAGGGAGCTCCTACGAGCAGTACTTC.

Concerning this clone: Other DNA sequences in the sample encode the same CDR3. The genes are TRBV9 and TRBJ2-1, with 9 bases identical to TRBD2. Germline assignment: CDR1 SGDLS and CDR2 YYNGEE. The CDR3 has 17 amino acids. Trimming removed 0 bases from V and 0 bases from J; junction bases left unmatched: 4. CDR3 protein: CASSVGGGRASYNEQFF. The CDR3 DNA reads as TGTGCCAGCAGCGTAGGGGGCGGGAGGGCCTCCTACAATGAGCAGTTCTTC.

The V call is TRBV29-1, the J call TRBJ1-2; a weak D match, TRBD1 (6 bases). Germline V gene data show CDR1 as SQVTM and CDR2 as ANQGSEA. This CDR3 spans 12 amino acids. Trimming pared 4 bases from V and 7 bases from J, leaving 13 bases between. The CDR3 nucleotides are TGCAGCGTTGGGACAGCCTGGGGTGGCTACACCTTC. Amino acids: CSVGTAWGGYTF.

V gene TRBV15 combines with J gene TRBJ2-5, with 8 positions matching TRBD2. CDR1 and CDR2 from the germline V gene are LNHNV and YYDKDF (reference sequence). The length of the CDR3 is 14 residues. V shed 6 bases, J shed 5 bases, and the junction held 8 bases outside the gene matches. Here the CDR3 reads CATRGTSRGETQYF. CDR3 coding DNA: TGTGCCACCAGGGGGACTAGTAGAGGGGAGACCCAGTACTTC.

The CDR3 protein is CAISESTGGEAFF. In DNA form, the CDR3 reads TGTGCCATCAGTGAGTCGACAGGGGGCGAAGCTTTCTTT. The chain employs TRBV10-3 and TRBJ1-1, with TRBD1 matching over 10 bases. Germline assignment: CDR1 ENHRY and CDR2 SYGVKD. V shed 0 bases, J shed 8 bases, and the junction held 0 bases outside the gene matches. There are 13 residues in the CDR3.

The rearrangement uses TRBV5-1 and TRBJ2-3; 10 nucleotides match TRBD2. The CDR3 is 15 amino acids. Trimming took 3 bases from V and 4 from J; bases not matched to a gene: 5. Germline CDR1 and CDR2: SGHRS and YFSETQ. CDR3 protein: CASSSSGSGADTQYF. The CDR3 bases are TGCGCCAGCAGCTCTAGCGGGAGTGGGGCAGATACGCAGTATTTT.

The CDR3: CASSREQGYEQYF. CDR3 nucleotide sequence: TGTGCCAGCAGCAGGGAACAGGGCTACGAGCAGTACTTC. The rearrangement uses TRBV7-9 and TRBJ2-7; TRBD1 might be the D (6 bases). Germline CDR1 is SEHNR and CDR2 is FQNEAQ (reference sequence). This CDR3 is 13 amino acids long. V lost 5 bases and J 3 bases, leaving 11 bases between the germline ends.

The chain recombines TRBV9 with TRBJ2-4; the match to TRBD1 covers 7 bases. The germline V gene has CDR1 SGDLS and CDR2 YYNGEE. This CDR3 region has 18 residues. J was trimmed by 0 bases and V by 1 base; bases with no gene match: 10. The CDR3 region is CASSVRGDSLLAKNIQYF. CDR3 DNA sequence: TGTGCCAGCAGCGTAAGAGGGGACAGTTTACTAGCCAAAAACATTCAGTACTTC.